These 32 T cell receptor beta chains were all obtained from the same sample, sequenced in a study of blood T cells in healthy people across ages. Primers used in a second PCR of roughly 7 to 12 cycles were a sample-barcoded 5' primer and a J-beta primer mix. In TCRdb, the 5' RACE reads were re-called with MiXCR into one record per CDR3 protein. The table has around 1,600,000 distinct CDR3 sequences, 40% to 45% seen once. Material: blood. These receptors originate from a woman younger than 30 in good health.

As for this clonotype: An end of the junction does not agree with germline; a read error may underlie this. The chain combines TRBV7-7 with TRBJ2-2, with D unresolved. Germline-derived CDR1 and CDR2 are SSHAT and FNYEAQ (reference sequence). CDR3 length equals 14 residues. For the CDR3, the DNA is TGTGCTAGCAGCTTAACGTCGAGGAACGGGGAGCTGTTTTTT. Translated: CASSLTSRNGELFF. Together with reference TRBV7-7 and TRBJ2-2, the CDR3 gives the full variable domain: GAGVSQSPRYKVTKRGQDVTLRCDPISSHATLYWYQQALGQGPEFLTYFNYEAQPDKSGLPSDRFSAERPEGSISTLTIQRTEQRDSAMYRCASSLTSRNGELFFGEGSRLTVL.

This sequence joins TRBV12-3 or TRBV12-4 and TRBJ2-4; D gene uncertain. Trimming removed 7 bases at V and 11 bases at J, with 15 bases between. There are 12 residues in the CDR3. The CDR3 sequence is CASTSESTVQYF. The CDR3 nucleotides read TGTGCCAGCACTTCCGAATCGACCGTTCAGTACTTC.

This clonotype was recorded once. The genes are TRBV20-1 and TRBJ1-2, with D possibly matching TRBD1 (5 bases). The CDR3 sequence is 12 residues long. The V end was cut by 6 bases, the J end by 6 bases, with 14 bases between. The V gene's germline CDR1 is DFQATT and CDR2 SNEGSKA (reference sequence). CDR3 in DNA: TGCAGTGCCGTCATCCCCAGGGATGGCTACACCTTC. Protein: CSAVIPRDGYTF.

The V and J genes are TRBV13 and TRBJ1-1; TRBD1 agrees at 7 bases. V lost 4 bases to trimming and J lost 1 base; unmatched junction nucleotides: 6. The CDR3 totals 15 residues. Germline-derived CDR1 and CDR2 are PRHDT and FYEKMQ (reference sequence). The CDR3 loop reads CASSSGTEWNTEAFF. DNA of the CDR3: TGTGCCAGCAGCTCCGGGACAGAGTGGAACACTGAAGCTTTCTTT.

The chain couples TRBV5-1 to TRBJ2-5, with 9 bases fitting TRBD2. Germline values: CDR1 SGHRS, CDR2 YFSETQ. The CDR3 consists of 15 residues. With 3 bases clipped from V and 5 bases from J, the junction kept 8 bases outside the gene matches. The CDR3, as DNA: TGCGCCAGCAGCTCTAGCGACGCGGGAGGGGAGACCCAGTACTTC. It encodes CASSSSDAGGETQYF. The full variable domain, in which reference TRBV5-1 and TRBJ2-5 provide the parts outside the CDR3, is KAGVTQTPRYLIKTRGQQVTLSCSPISGHRSVSWYQQTPGQGLQFLFEYFSETQRNKGNFPGRFSGRQFSNSRSEMNVSTLELGDSALYLCASSSSDAGGETQYFGPGTRLLVL.

The rearrangement links TRBV7-9 to TRBJ2-2; D tentatively reads TRBD1 or TRBD2 (6 bases each). Trimming shortened V by 7 bases and J by 3 bases, and 18 bases separated the two germline ends. This CDR3 contains 16 residues. Germline CDR1 and CDR2: SEHNR and FQNEAQ (reference sequence). The CDR3 bases are TGTGCCAGCAACTCGGGGGAACAGGGTTACACCGGGGAGCTGTTTTTT. Encoded protein: CASNSGEQGYTGELFF.

The V and J genes are TRBV6-1 and TRBJ1-5; TRBD1 might be the D (5 bases). V shed 4 bases and J shed 0 bases, with 13 bases lying between them. Germline V lookup: CDR1 MNHNS, CDR2 SASEGT. This CDR3 region has 16 residues. CDR3 amino acids: CASSAGTIHSNQPQHF. CDR3 sequence (DNA): TGTGCCAGCAGTGCCGGGACTATACATAGCAATCAGCCCCAGCATTTT.

The chain recombines TRBV2 with TRBJ1-2, with D possibly being TRBD1 (6 bases). This CDR3 is built from 13 residues. V lost 4 bases, J lost 4 bases, and 10 bases lay in between. Germline CDR1 is SNHLY and CDR2 is FYNNEI. The CDR3 sequence is CASSGEGGYGYTF. CDR3 DNA: TGTGCCAGCAGTGGTGAGGGGGGCTATGGCTACACCTTC.

The chain has TRBV7-2 and TRBJ2-7, with 9 bases lining up with TRBD2. The CDR3 totals 14 residues. Germline assignment: CDR1 SGHTA and CDR2 FQGNSA. Trimming cost V 10 bases and J 0 bases; bases outside gene matches: 7. The CDR3 DNA sequence: TGTGCCACCGCGACTAGCGGAAACTCCTACGAGCAGTACTTC. The encoded protein is CATATSGNSYEQYF.

This clonotype has just a few counts. This sequence joins TRBV3-1 and TRBJ2-4; D ambiguous. Trimming shortened V by 0 bases and J by 0 bases, and 12 bases separated the two germline ends. The CDR3 covers 17 residues. From germline, CDR1 is LGHDT and CDR2 YNNKEL (reference sequence). DNA for the CDR3: TGTGCCAGCAGCCAAGAGCTAGTCGGATTAGCCAAAAACATTCAGTACTTC. Translation gives CASSQELVGLAKNIQYF. The full variable domain, with the rest looked up from reference TRBV3-1 and TRBJ2-4, is DTAVSQTPKYLVTQMGNDKSIKCEQNLGHDTMYWYKQDSKKFLKIMFSYNNKELIINETVPNRFSPKSPDKAHLNLHINSLELGDSAVYFCASSQELVGLAKNIQYFGAGTRLSVL.

The chain recombines TRBV5-1 with TRBJ2-5; 7 bases map to TRBD2. CDR3 size: 16 residues. The V segment lost 4 bases and the J segment 7 bases; nucleotides outside the gene matches: 16. Germline loops: CDR1 SGHRS, CDR2 YFSETQ. CDR3 loop: CASSHSEKRDASTQYF. The CDR3 DNA reads TGCGCCAGCAGCCACTCCGAGAAGCGGGATGCATCGACCCAGTACTTC.

The chain carries TRBV25-1 and TRBJ2-2; D gene uncertain. This CDR3 has 15 residues. The V end was cut by 2 bases, the J end by 2 bases, with 9 bases between. CDR1 and CDR2 from the germline V gene are MGHDK and SYGVNS. The CDR3 sequence: CASSEVGSNTGELFF. In DNA form, the CDR3 reads TGTGCCAGCAGTGAAGTGGGGTCAAACACCGGGGAGCTGTTTTTT. Full variable domain (missing parts from reference TRBV25-1 and TRBJ2-2): EADIYQTPRYLVIGTGKKITLECSQTMGHDKMYWYQQDPGMELHLIHYSYGVNSTEKGDLSSESTVSRIRTEHFPLTLESARPSHTSQYLCASSEVGSNTGELFFGEGSRLTVL.

This clonotype came up a few times. V usage is TRBV4-3 and J usage is TRBJ2-3; 9 bases are shared with TRBD2. After removal of 5 bases from V and 5 bases from J, the junction contained 8 bases not matched to a gene. Germline CDR1 reads LGHNA; CDR2 reads YSLEER. This CDR3 is built from 15 residues. CDR3 sequence (DNA): TGCGCCAGCAGCAAATTAGCGGGAGTAATAGATACGCAGTATTTT. This translates into CASSKLAGVIDTQYF.

This clonotype was detected only a few times. This chain links TRBV3-1 with TRBJ1-2; no definite D call. Germline CDR1 is LGHDT and CDR2 is YNNKEL (reference sequence). The CDR3 spans 14 residues. The V and J ends lost 6 bases and 1 base respectively, with 12 bases between them. The CDR3 region is CASSRDRLNYGYTF. The CDR3, as DNA: TGTGCCAGCAGTAGAGACCGACTTAACTATGGCTACACCTTC.

The chain carries TRBV4-3 and TRBJ1-3; TRBD1 is a possible D gene (6 bases). CDR1 is LGHNA, CDR2 YSLEER, per germline. CDR3 length: 16 amino acids. The V and J ends lost 0 bases and 4 bases respectively, with 13 bases between them. Here the CDR3 reads CASSQEWGTGGNTIYF. The CDR3 DNA sequence: TGCGCCAGCAGCCAAGAATGGGGTACAGGGGGAAACACCATATATTTT.

This clonotype has only a few counts. The CDR3 DNA follows: TGTGCCTCCCGGGGGGACAGGCACACTGAAGCTTTCTTT. This translates into CASRGDRHTEAFF. This chain connects TRBV2 to TRBJ1-1; TRBD1 agrees at 8 bases. From germline, CDR1 is SNHLY and CDR2 FYNNEI. The CDR3 runs 13 residues. Trimming cost V 11 bases and J 3 bases; bases outside gene matches: 8.

The J gene is TRBJ1-2, the V gene TRBV10-3; TRBD1 matches 10 bases. The CDR3 has 14 amino acids. Per the germline V gene, CDR1 is ENHRY and CDR2 is SYGVKD. Trimming removed 8 bases from V and 8 bases from J; junction bases left unmatched: 11. The CDR3: CAIGTGVPLYGYTF. The CDR3 nucleotides read TGTGCCATCGGGACAGGGGTTCCGCTCTACGGCTACACCTTC.

This sequence joins TRBV30 and TRBJ2-3; D remains unclear. This CDR3 has 13 amino acids. CDR1 and CDR2 from the germline V gene are GTSNPN and SVGIG (reference sequence). Trimming removed 5 bases at V and 4 bases at J, with 13 bases between. The CDR3 region has the DNA TGTGCCTGGTTCGGGCGACTTCCAGATACGCAGTATTTT. This codes for CAWFGRLPDTQYF.

The chain links TRBV20-1 to TRBJ1-1; D uncertain. There are 11 residues in the CDR3. Germline CDR1 DFQATT, CDR2 SNEGSKA (reference sequence). Trimming stripped 1 base from V and 6 bases from J, with 6 bases between. The CDR3 nucleotides read TGCAGTGCTAGAGGCGGCCCTGAAGCTTTCTTT. Amino acids: CSARGGPEAFF.

This chain links TRBV12-3 or TRBV12-4 with TRBJ1-2; 9 positions match TRBD1. The CDR3 has 14 residues. Trimming cost V 5 bases and J 9 bases; bases outside gene matches: 10. CDR3 residues: CASSNRDRVVSYTF. In DNA form, the CDR3 reads TGTGCCAGCAGTAACCGGGACAGGGTGGTGAGCTACACCTTC.

The V call is TRBV4-1, the J call TRBJ2-3; D is perhaps TRBD1 (5 bases). Germline CDR1 and CDR2: MGHRA and YSYEKL. V dropped 1 base and J dropped 6 bases, with 17 bases sitting between them. CDR3 length equals 16 residues. CDR3 sequence reads: CASSQGSGRARDTQYF. In nucleotides, the CDR3 is TGCGCCAGCAGCCAAGGATCTGGCAGGGCCAGGGATACGCAGTATTTT.

This clonotype was counted at least ten times. The chain has TRBV29-1 and TRBJ2-3, with D hard to call. Trimming took off 4 bases at V and 4 bases at J, with 15 bases between the two ends. This CDR3 spans 14 amino acids. Per the germline V gene, CDR1 is SQVTM and CDR2 is ANQGSEA. The CDR3 sequence is CSVVFALIADTQYF. The CDR3 coding sequence is TGCAGCGTTGTATTCGCGCTCATCGCAGATACGCAGTATTTT.

The CDR3 bases are TGCAGTGCTCAAGGAGAAATGAACACTGAAGCTTTCTTT. Protein product: CSAQGEMNTEAFF. The V call is TRBV20-1, the J call TRBJ1-1; D unclear. With 5 bases removed from V and 0 bases from J, the gap between germline ends came to 10 bases. Germline assignment: CDR1 DFQATT and CDR2 SNEGSKA (reference sequence). This CDR3 is built from 13 residues.

The sample holds many counts of this clonotype. This chain joins TRBV25-1 and TRBJ1-2; D is unclear. Germline-derived CDR1 and CDR2 are MGHDK and SYGVNS. The length of the CDR3 is 14 residues. The V gene lost 2 bases and the J gene lost 2 bases, with 9 bases spanning the gap. The chain's CDR3 is CASSETDRNYGYTF. The CDR3 nucleotides read TGTGCCAGCAGTGAAACCGATAGAAACTATGGCTACACCTTC.

This chain uses TRBV28 with TRBJ2-7, with 7 bases lining up with TRBD1. The ends lost 5 bases at V and 2 bases at J; junction bases unmatched: 15. The germline V gene has CDR1 MDHEN and CDR2 SYDVKM. The CDR3 loop spans 17 amino acids. In DNA, the CDR3 is TGTGCCAGCAGTCCCCTCCGCGAGGGGGCAAGCACCTACGAGCAGTACTTC. Residues: CASSPLREGASTYEQYF.

CDR3 sequence: CASKTDTYEQYF. The CDR3 region has the DNA TGTGCCAGCAAGACTGACACCTACGAGCAGTACTTC. J is TRBJ2-7 and V is TRBV2; D uncertain. Looked up from germline, CDR1 is SNHLY and CDR2 is FYNNEI. The V and J ends lost 7 bases and 2 bases respectively, with 9 bases between them. The CDR3 spans 12 residues. The full variable domain, in which reference TRBV2 and TRBJ2-7 provide the parts outside the CDR3, is EPEVTQTPSHQVTQMGQEVILRCVPISNHLYFYWYRQILGQKVEFLVSFYNNEISEKSEIFDDQFSVERPDGSNFTLKIRSTKLEDSAMYFCASKTDTYEQYFGPGTRLTVT.

This sequence joins TRBV5-1 and TRBJ2-2, with D tentatively TRBD1 (5 bases). CDR3 length equals 18 residues. V was clipped by 1 base and J by 0 bases, with 16 bases between them. Germline CDR1 and CDR2: SGHRS and YFSETQ. CDR3 bases: TGCGCCAGCAGCTTGTTAGGGGCACAAAGTTCGAACACCGGGGAGCTGTTTTTT. As protein: CASSLLGAQSSNTGELFF. Full variable domain (rest looked up from reference TRBV5-1 and TRBJ2-2): KAGVTQTPRYLIKTRGQQVTLSCSPISGHRSVSWYQQTPGQGLQFLFEYFSETQRNKGNFPGRFSGRQFSNSRSEMNVSTLELGDSALYLCASSLLGAQSSNTGELFFGEGSRLTVL.

This clonotype was observed a handful of times. J is TRBJ1-4 and V is TRBV4-3; 11 nucleotides line up with TRBD1. The germline CDR1 and CDR2 sequences are LGHNA and YSLEER. The ends lost 4 bases at V and 4 bases at J; junction bases unmatched: 2. The CDR3 is 15 residues long. CDR3 sequence: CASSPGTGGNEKLFF. CDR3 nucleotide sequence: TGCGCCAGCAGCCCGGGGACAGGGGGTAATGAAAAACTGTTTTTT.

This clonotype came up a few times. This chain joins TRBV7-2 and TRBJ2-7, with D unclear. The CDR3 spans 16 residues. The V end lost 3 bases, the J end lost 0 bases, and 15 bases lay between the germline ends. The germline CDR1 and CDR2 sequences are SGHTA and FQGNSA. The CDR3 DNA reads TGTGCCAGCAGCTTGTTTGCCGGGTGGAGCTCCTACGAGCAGTACTTC. As protein: CASSLFAGWSSYEQYF.

This clonotype was picked up a small number of times. V usage is TRBV27 and J usage is TRBJ2-3, with D hard to call. Germline V gives CDR1 MNHEY, CDR2 SMNVEV (reference sequence). The ends were cut back, 0 bases at V and 0 bases at J, with 7 bases in the middle. This CDR3 has 15 residues. CDR3 amino acids: CASSLSLRSTDTQYF. CDR3 nucleotide sequence: TGTGCCAGCAGTTTATCGTTGAGGAGCACAGATACGCAGTATTTT.

On this clonotype: One junction end disagrees with the germline gene, perhaps due to a read error. The chain carries TRBV10-3 and TRBJ1-2, with D uncertain. The CDR3 is 14 residues long. Germline V CDR1 and CDR2: ENHRY, SYGVKD. CDR3 bases: TGTGCCATCAGTGAGTCGGTAACCCGCTATGTCTACACCTTC. It is translated as CAISESVTRYVYTF.

The V gene is TRBV20-1, the J gene TRBJ1-4; possibly TRBD1 for D (5 bases). V lost 0 bases to trimming and J lost 8 bases, with 13 bases between them. Germline lookup yields CDR1 DFQATT and CDR2 SNEGSKA (reference sequence). The CDR3 sequence is 14 residues long. The CDR3 DNA reads TGCAGTGCTAGAGATAGCAGGGTTGGCGAAAAACTGTTTTTT. It encodes CSARDSRVGEKLFF.